Below, 26 T cell receptor beta chains from the same sample are listed, as sequenced in a study of shared clonotypes between healthy human individuals. Repertoires were generated with immunoSEQ multiplex PCR, while TCRdb's copy carries only in-frame clones and drops some. The sample holds some 2 million clones, about 95% seen once. Naive CD8 cells comprised CD45RO-negative, CCR7-positively selected cells, excluding terminally differentiated effector memory CD45RA+ cells. Sequencing input: naive CD8+ T cells sorted from blood. The receptors come from a young man in good health.

This sequence joins TRBV29-1 and TRBJ2-3; D is undetermined. The CDR3 covers 10 residues. V lost 8 bases and J 6 bases, leaving 9 bases between the germline ends. Germline lookup yields CDR1 SQVTM and CDR2 ANQGSEA. The CDR3 bases are TGCAGCCCCGTTGCGGATACGCAGTATTTT. Translated, it gives CSPVADTQYF.

Worth noting for this clone: Within the sample, other DNA sequences also encode this same CDR3. This chain connects TRBV28 to TRBJ2-5, with 8 bases fitting TRBD1. The CDR3 contains 14 residues. The ends lost 2 bases at V and 4 bases at J; junction bases unmatched: 3. From germline, CDR1 is MDHEN and CDR2 SYDVKM. CDR3 residues: CASSLLQGGETQYF. The CDR3 nucleotides read TGTGCCAGCAGTTTACTACAGGGGGGAGAGACCCAGTACTTC. The variable domain in full, with the rest retrieved from reference TRBV28 and TRBJ2-5, is DVKVTQSSRYLVKRTGEKVFLECVQDMDHENMFWYRQDPGLGLRLIYFSYDVKMKEKGDIPEGYSVSREKKERFSLILESASTNQTSMYLCASSLLQGGETQYFGPGTRLLVL.

With regard to this clone: Given the absence of the conserved phenylalanine or tryptophan at the CDR3 end, a read error is likely. J is TRBJ2-3 and V is TRBV19, with TRBD2 identical over 10 bases. Germline CDR1 reads LNHDA; CDR2 reads SQIVND (reference sequence). The CDR3 length is 16 residues. The V and J ends lost 4 bases and 0 bases, in that order; junction bases with no gene match: 4. The CDR3, as DNA: TGTGCCAGTAGTACCCTACTAGCGGGGAGCACAGATACGCAGTATCTT. This translates into CASSTLLAGSTDTQYL.

This chain joins TRBV6-1 and TRBJ2-7; D gene ambiguous. The germline CDR1 and CDR2 sequences are MNHNS and SASEGT. CDR3 size: 15 residues. V was clipped by 0 bases and J by 3 bases, with 12 bases between them. Here the CDR3 DNA reads TGTGCCAGCAGTGAAGCTGGCGACCCCGTCTACGAGCAGTACTTC. It is translated as CASSEAGDPVYEQYF.

J is TRBJ2-1 and V is TRBV27; the D is unclear. The CDR3 has 16 residues. The V end was cut by 0 bases, the J end by 4 bases, with 13 bases between. The V gene's germline CDR1 is MNHEY and CDR2 SMNVEV (reference sequence). In nucleotides, the CDR3 is TGTGCCAGCAGTTTATCCTCCCTGGACGGGTACAATGAGCAGTTCTTC. The encoded protein is CASSLSSLDGYNEQFF.

This chain joins TRBV11-2 and TRBJ2-1, with 7 positions matching TRBD1. CDR1 is SGHAT, CDR2 FQNNGV, per germline. The CDR3 runs to 14 residues. The V gene end was trimmed by 5 bases and the J gene end by 6 bases; junction bases not matched to a gene: 7. The CDR3 sequence: CASSPGTVGNEQFF. CDR3 DNA sequence: TGTGCCAGCAGCCCGGGGACAGTGGGCAATGAGCAGTTCTTC.

This chain connects TRBV5-1 to TRBJ2-7, with a weak D call TRBD1 (6 bases). The V end lost 1 base, the J end lost 0 bases, and 11 bases lay between the germline ends. The CDR3 extends over 15 amino acids. Germline V gene lookup returns CDR1 SGHRS and CDR2 YFSETQ. The CDR3 protein is CASSLMTGSSYEQYF. CDR3 DNA: TGCGCCAGCAGCTTGATGACAGGTAGCTCCTACGAGCAGTACTTC.

The chain employs TRBV10-2 and TRBJ2-5; TRBD1 matches 10 bases. V was clipped by 10 bases and J by 0 bases; unmatched bases: 8. CDR1 and CDR2 (germline): WSHSY, SAAADI. The length of the CDR3 is 15 residues. The CDR3 region has the DNA TGCGCCACCTTAGCGGGGACAGGGGACCAAGAGACCCAGTACTTC. It encodes CATLAGTGDQETQYF.

The chain recombines TRBV4-1 with TRBJ1-1; the D is unclear. Germline V lookup: CDR1 MGHRA, CDR2 YSYEKL. V was clipped by 4 bases and J by 4 bases, with 16 bases between them. The CDR3 loop spans 15 amino acids. The CDR3 reads CASSPRGQSITEAFF. The CDR3 DNA reads TGCGCCAGCAGCCCTCGAGGTCAGAGTATCACTGAAGCTTTCTTT.

The J gene is TRBJ2-6, the V gene TRBV25-1; no reliable D call. The CDR3 covers 17 residues. V lost 3 bases and J 0 bases, leaving 12 bases between the germline ends. Germline CDR1 and CDR2: MGHDK and SYGVNS. CDR3 coding DNA: TGTGCCAGCAGTGACGGCGGAACCCTCTCTGGGGCCAACGTCCTGACTTTC. Its protein is CASSDGGTLSGANVLTF. The full variable domain, completed using reference TRBV25-1 and TRBJ2-6, is EADIYQTPRYLVIGTGKKITLECSQTMGHDKMYWYQQDPGMELHLIHYSYGVNSTEKGDLSSESTVSRIRTEHFPLTLESARPSHTSQYLCASSDGGTLSGANVLTFGAGSRLTVL.

The rearrangement links TRBV10-3 to TRBJ1-5; TRBD1 matches 9 bases. Trimming at V came to 0 bases and at J to 6 bases, leaving 9 bases not matched to a gene. CDR3 length: 17 residues. Germline loops: CDR1 ENHRY, CDR2 SYGVKD. The CDR3 DNA reads as TGTGCCATCAGTGAGTCGTTGAGACAGGGGGAAAGTCAGCCCCAGCATTTT. Protein product: CAISESLRQGESQPQHF.

The genes are TRBV4-3 and TRBJ2-5, with TRBD2 matching 9 bases. The V and J ends lost 2 bases and 3 bases, in that order; junction bases with no gene match: 7. CDR1 LGHNA and CDR2 YSLEER come from the germline V gene. This CDR3 region has 16 residues. The CDR3 region is CASSQQPSSGKETQYF. CDR3 DNA sequence: TGCGCCAGCAGCCAACAACCCTCTAGCGGGAAAGAGACCCAGTACTTC.

The gene calls are TRBV10-3 and TRBJ1-3; 9 nucleotides agree with TRBD1. CDR1 is ENHRY and CDR2 is SYGVKD in the germline V gene. The CDR3 consists of 15 residues. The junction had 3 bases not matched to a gene; V was cut back by 4 bases and J by 2 bases. The chain's CDR3 is CAISATGGTGNTIYF. The CDR3 coding sequence is TGTGCCATCAGTGCTACAGGGGGCACTGGAAACACCATATATTTT.

V is TRBV28 and J is TRBJ2-7, with D possibly TRBD2 on 5 matching bases. This CDR3 is built from 12 residues. Germline V CDR1 and CDR2: MDHEN, SYDVKM. V lost 2 bases, J lost 7 bases, and 9 bases lay in between. CDR3 bases: TGTGCCAGCAGTTTAAGGCGGACTGAGCAGTACTTC. Its translation: CASSLRRTEQYF.

The chain employs TRBV6-5 and TRBJ2-3; D unresolved. Germline CDR1 MNHEY, CDR2 SVGAGI. This CDR3 is built from 14 residues. Trimming cost V 2 bases and J 2 bases, with 8 bases left between them. The CDR3 DNA reads TGTGCCAGCAGTTACCAGGACCCCACAGATACGCAGTATTTT. Protein sequence: CASSYQDPTDTQYF.

The gene calls are TRBV6-5 and TRBJ2-2, with no clear D. This CDR3 has 13 residues. V dropped 0 bases and J dropped 7 bases, with 6 bases sitting between them. Germline V gene data show CDR1 as MNHEY and CDR2 as SVGAGI. CDR3 residues: CASSYSLDGELFF. CDR3 in DNA: TGTGCCAGCAGTTACTCTTTGGACGGGGAGCTGTTTTTT.

Points on this clone: This specimen includes other DNA sequences encoding the same CDR3. This chain connects TRBV7-9 to TRBJ2-7; D is unclear. The V gene lost 5 bases and the J gene lost 0 bases, with 8 bases spanning the gap. CDR3 size: 13 residues. CDR1 and CDR2 (germline): SEHNR, FQNEAQ (reference sequence). Here the CDR3 reads CASSLADSYEQYF. DNA for the CDR3: TGTGCCAGCAGCCTCGCCGACTCCTACGAGCAGTACTTC.

This CDR3 is CAWSTASGLEQYF. As DNA, the CDR3 is TGTGCCTGGAGCACTGCTAGCGGGCTCGAGCAGTACTTC. The chain recombines TRBV30 with TRBJ2-7, with 8 positions matching TRBD2. Germline CDR1 GTSNPN, CDR2 SVGIG (reference sequence). The CDR3 runs to 13 residues. Trimming cost V 3 bases and J 6 bases; bases outside gene matches: 7.

The chain joins TRBV5-1 to TRBJ1-1; D possibly corresponds to TRBD1 (5 bases). Trimming took 4 bases from V and 7 from J, leaving 17 bases between them. Germline CDR1 is SGHRS and CDR2 is YFSETQ. This CDR3 has 14 residues. CDR3 sequence reads: CASSPYGGSGEAFF. For the CDR3, the DNA is TGCGCCAGCAGCCCCTACGGGGGTTCAGGTGAAGCTTTCTTT.

Only one count was recorded for this clone. The chain employs TRBV6-5 and TRBJ2-1; possibly TRBD1 or TRBD2 for D (5 bases each). The CDR3 length is 14 residues. The V end was cut by 4 bases, the J end by 6 bases, with 13 bases between. Germline V CDR1 and CDR2: MNHEY, SVGAGI. In DNA form, the CDR3 reads TGTGCCAGCAGTTTTTCCGGGACGTCCAATGAGCAGTTCTTC. Protein product: CASSFSGTSNEQFF.

The sample holds one count of this clone. The rearrangement uses TRBV29-1 and TRBJ2-2; no reliable D call. The germline CDR1 and CDR2 sequences are SQVTM and ANQGSEA. V gave up 7 bases and J gave up 8 bases, with 11 bases separating them. This CDR3 spans 11 amino acids. This CDR3 reads CSARFGGELFF. The CDR3 coding sequence is TGCAGCGCCCGATTCGGAGGGGAGCTGTTTTTT.

CDR3 protein: CASSLLPGNNEQFF. CDR3 in DNA: TGTGCCAGCAGCTTACTACCGGGAAACAATGAGCAGTTCTTC. The chain carries TRBV13 and TRBJ2-1, with a weak D call TRBD2 (5 bases). The CDR3 length is 14 residues. Germline V gene lookup returns CDR1 PRHDT and CDR2 FYEKMQ (reference sequence). With 2 bases removed from V and 5 bases from J, the gap between germline ends came to 10 bases.

This clone appeared once. The chain has TRBV2 and TRBJ2-1, with D uncertain. The V gene's germline CDR1 is SNHLY and CDR2 FYNNEI. V was clipped by 4 bases and J by 2 bases, with 12 bases between them. This CDR3 is built from 15 residues. This CDR3 reads CASSVTGSTYNEQFF. The CDR3 nucleotides are TGTGCCAGCAGTGTTACCGGTTCGACCTACAATGAGCAGTTCTTC.

The chain joins TRBV9 to TRBJ2-5; D is ambiguous. Germline lookup yields CDR1 SGDLS and CDR2 YYNGEE. V was shortened by 6 bases and J by 0 bases, with 12 bases between the two germline ends. This CDR3 region has 14 residues. The CDR3 here is CASTQTAYQETQYF. CDR3 sequence (DNA): TGTGCCAGCACCCAAACAGCGTACCAAGAGACCCAGTACTTC.

The gene calls are TRBV6-5 and TRBJ2-1; D gene ambiguous. Trimming left V 10 bases short and J 12 bases short, with 22 bases between. Germline-derived CDR1 and CDR2 are MNHEY and SVGAGI. This CDR3 spans 13 amino acids. The CDR3 bases are TGTGCCACAAGGAGTACGGACCTAGGGCGGCAGTTCTTC. Its translation: CATRSTDLGRQFF.

This chain uses TRBV14 with TRBJ1-6, with D perhaps matching TRBD1 (6 bases). Germline CDR1 reads SGHDN; CDR2 reads FVKESK. Trimming removed 1 base from V and 9 bases from J, with 13 bases in between. The CDR3 covers 15 residues. This chain's CDR3 is CASSQVGGRGSPLHF. In nucleotides, the CDR3 is TGTGCCAGCAGCCAAGTTGGGGGCAGGGGTTCACCCCTCCACTTT.